This T cell receptor beta chain emerged from a study of blood T cell repertoires in COVID-19. Generated by immunoSEQ multiplex PCR, the TCRdb table keeps only in-frame clones and is missing some. The sample includes under 150,000 clones, roughly 84% of them seen just once. Enrolled through a virtual design, the participants were between about 18 and 100 years of age and came from fewer than 30 US areas. Participants were placed into cohorts based on the clinical history they reported. V lost 0 bases and J lost 10, with 7 bases in between. CDR1 and CDR2 (germline): MNHNS, SASEGT. The CDR3 extends over 13 amino acids. This clone was counted once.

The chain is built from TRBV6-1 and TRBJ1-6; D remains ambiguous. The clonotype originates from a woman in her forties or fifties who had been exposed to COVID-19. The sequenced sample was PBMCs or T cells enriched from blood (not recorded which). The CDR3 spells CASSEAHMSPLHF. The CDR3 nucleotides are TGTGCCAGCAGTGAAGCCCACATGTCACCCCTCCACTTT.